The TCR beta chain described here comes from a study of blood T cell repertoires in COVID-19. Overall study context: Samples came from the United States, Italy and Spain, spanning acute and convalescent COVID-19. T cells, B-cell-depleted T cells, or PBMCs supplied cDNA or gDNA.

V gave up 7 bases and J gave up 1 base; unmatched junction bases: 6. The V gene's germline CDR1 is LNHDA and CDR2 SQIVND (reference sequence). The CDR3 spans 14 residues. In the original analysis: Scientists estimated how many nucleated cells there were by amplifying reference gene primers. The repertoire was sequenced with immunoSEQ multiplex PCR; TCRdb's copy has only in-frame clones and lacks some. Clone size and the V and J calls come from that table; the DNA yielded D and trimming. The profile shows over 35,000 clones, roughly 73% of them singletons. Sequenced material: peripheral blood. The rearrangement links TRBV19 to TRBJ1-2, with 7 bases lining up with TRBD1. The sequence came from a man in his 60s with acute or convalescent COVID-19. The CDR3 DNA sequence: TGTGCCAGTAAGGCCGGGACAGATAACTATGGCTACACCTTC. This encodes CASKAGTDNYGYTF. Variable domain in full (rest from reference TRBV19 and TRBJ1-2): DGGITQSPKYLFRKEGQNVTLSCEQNLNHDAMYWYRQDPGQGLRLIYYSQIVNDFQKGDIAEGYSVSREKKESFPLTVTSAQKNPTAFYLCASKAGTDNYGYTFGSGTRLTVV.